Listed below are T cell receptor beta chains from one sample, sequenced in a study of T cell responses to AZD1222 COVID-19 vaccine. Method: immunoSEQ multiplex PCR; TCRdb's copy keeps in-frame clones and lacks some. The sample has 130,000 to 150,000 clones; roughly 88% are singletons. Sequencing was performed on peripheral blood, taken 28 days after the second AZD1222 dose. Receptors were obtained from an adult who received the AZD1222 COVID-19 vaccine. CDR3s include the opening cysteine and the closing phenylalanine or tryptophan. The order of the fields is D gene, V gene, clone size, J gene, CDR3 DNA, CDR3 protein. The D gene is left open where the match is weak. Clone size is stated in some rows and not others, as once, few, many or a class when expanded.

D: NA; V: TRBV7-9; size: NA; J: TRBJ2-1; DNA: TGTGCCAGCAGCCAGCAAGGGCCGGGGAATGAGCAGTTCTTC; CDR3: CASSQQGPGNEQFF
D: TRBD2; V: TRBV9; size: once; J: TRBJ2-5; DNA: TGTGCCAGCAGCGTAGCTACCAGCGGGAGTGGTCAAGAGACCCAGTACTTC; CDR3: CASSVATSGSGQETQYF
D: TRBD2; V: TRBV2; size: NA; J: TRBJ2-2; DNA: TGTGCCAGCACGGGCGGGAGATGGAACGGGGAGCTGTTTTTT; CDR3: CASTGGRWNGELFF
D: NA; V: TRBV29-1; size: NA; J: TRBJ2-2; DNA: TGCAGCGGGCGGGGTCCGGATAGAGGGGAGCTGTTTTTT; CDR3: CSGRGPDRGELFF
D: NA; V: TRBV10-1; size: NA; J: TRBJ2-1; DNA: TGCGCCAGCAGTGAGTCTGGGGATAACAATGAGCAGTTCTTC; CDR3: CASSESGDNNEQFF
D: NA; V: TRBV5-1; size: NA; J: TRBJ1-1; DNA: TGCGCCAGCAGCCCAGGGCGGGGGAACACGTACACTGAAGCTTTCTTT; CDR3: CASSPGRGNTYTEAFF
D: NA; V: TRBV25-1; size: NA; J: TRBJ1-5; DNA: TGTGCCAGCAGTGAATTCGACATTTCATATCAGCCCCAGCATTTT; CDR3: CASSEFDISYQPQHF
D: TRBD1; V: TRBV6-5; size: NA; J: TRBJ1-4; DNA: TGTGCCAGCAGTCCGCACAGGGGTGGTAGTGAAAAACTGTTTTTT; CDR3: CASSPHRGGSEKLFF
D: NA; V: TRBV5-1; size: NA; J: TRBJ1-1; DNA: TGCGCCAGCAGCTTGCCAGGATTGAACACTGAAACTTTCTTT; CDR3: CASSLPGLNTETFF
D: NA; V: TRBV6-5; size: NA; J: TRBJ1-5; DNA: TGTGCCACAGGGTTTTCGGGTTTGCCCCAGCATTTT; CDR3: CATGFSGLPQHF
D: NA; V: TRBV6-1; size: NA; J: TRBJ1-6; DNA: TGTGCCAGCAGTGAGTCGGGGTACAATTCACCCCTCCACTTT; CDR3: CASSESGYNSPLHF
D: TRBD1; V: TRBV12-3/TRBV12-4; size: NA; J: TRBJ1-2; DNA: TGTGCCAGCAGTCAGGGACAGGGTAGGGGCTACACCTTC; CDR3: CASSQGQGRGYTF
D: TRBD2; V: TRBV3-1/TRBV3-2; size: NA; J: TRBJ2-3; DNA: TGTGCCAGCAGCCCAACGGGGCTAGCGGGAGCCCTGCCCACAGATACGCAGTATTTT; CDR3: CASSPTGLAGALPTDTQYF
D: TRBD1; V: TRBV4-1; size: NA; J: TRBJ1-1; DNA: TGCGCCAGCAGCCAAGGCTTGGGACAGGGTTGGACTGAAGCTTTCTTT; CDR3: CASSQGLGQGWTEAFF
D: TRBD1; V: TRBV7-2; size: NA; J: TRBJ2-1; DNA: TGTGCCAGCAGCGCCCGGGACAGGGCTCTGAATGAGCAGTTCTTC; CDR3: CASSARDRALNEQFF
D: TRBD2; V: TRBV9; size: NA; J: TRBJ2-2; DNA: TGTGCCAGCAGCGTAGCTGGGACTAGCGGTACCGGGGAGCTGTTTTTT; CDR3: CASSVAGTSGTGELFF
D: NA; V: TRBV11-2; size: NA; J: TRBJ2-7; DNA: TGTGCCAGCAACTCCCACCAAGGAGGGCGGTCGTACGAGCAGTACTTC; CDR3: CASNSHQGGRSYEQYF
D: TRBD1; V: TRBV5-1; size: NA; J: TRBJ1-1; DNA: TGCGCCAGCAGCTTGGAACAGGGGAGTATCCCTGAAGCTTTCTTT; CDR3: CASSLEQGSIPEAFF
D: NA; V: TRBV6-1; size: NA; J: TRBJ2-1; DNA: TGTGCCAGCAGTGAAGGGGGGGTTGAGCAGTTCTTC; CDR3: CASSEGGVEQFF
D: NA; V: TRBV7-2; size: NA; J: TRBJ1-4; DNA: TGTGCCAGCAGCTTAGGTTTGCTGGAAAAACTGTTTTTT; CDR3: CASSLGLLEKLFF
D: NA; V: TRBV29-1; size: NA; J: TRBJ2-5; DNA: TGCAGCGTTGAAATCCCAGGACGGGCGGCCCAGTACTTC; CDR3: CSVEIPGRAAQYF
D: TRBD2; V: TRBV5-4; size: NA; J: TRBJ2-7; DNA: TGTGCCAGCAGCGGCCCCGGGACTAGCGTACGCGAGCAGTACTTC; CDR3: CASSGPGTSVREQYF
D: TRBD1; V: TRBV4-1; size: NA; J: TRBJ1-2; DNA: TGCGCCAGCAGCCCAGAATCCGGGACAGGTATAATTAACTATGGCTACACCTTC; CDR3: CASSPESGTGIINYGYTF
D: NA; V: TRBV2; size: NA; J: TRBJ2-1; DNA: TGTGCCAGCAGCAAGGGGCGGGGCTCCTACAATGAGCAGTTCTTC; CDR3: CASSKGRGSYNEQFF
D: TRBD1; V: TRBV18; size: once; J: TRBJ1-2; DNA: TGTGCCAGCTCACTGAGACCGGGACAGGGATCGGCGTCCTCTAACTATGGCTACACCTTC; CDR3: CASSLRPGQGSASSNYGYTF
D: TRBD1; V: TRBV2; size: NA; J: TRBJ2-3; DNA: TGTGCCAGCAGTGGCCCCCTATATACGGGACAGGGTGTGGATACGCAGTATTTT; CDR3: CASSGPLYTGQGVDTQYF
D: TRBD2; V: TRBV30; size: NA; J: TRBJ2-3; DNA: TGTGCCTGGAGCCTAGCGGGAGGAGGTGTTACGCAGTATTTT; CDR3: CAWSLAGGGVTQYF
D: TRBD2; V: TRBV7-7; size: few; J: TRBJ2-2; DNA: TGTGCTAGCAGCGGAGGACTAGCGGGTACCACCGGGGAGCTGTTTTTT; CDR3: CASSGGLAGTTGELFF
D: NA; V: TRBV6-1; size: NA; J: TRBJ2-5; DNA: TGTGCCAGCAGTGAATCCCGCAGGGGCGGTAGGGAGACCCAGTACTTC; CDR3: CASSESRRGGRETQYF
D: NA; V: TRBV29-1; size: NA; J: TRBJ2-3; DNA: TGCAGCGTTGAAGATAAGGGGCTCAGCACAGATACGCAGTATTTT; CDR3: CSVEDKGLSTDTQYF
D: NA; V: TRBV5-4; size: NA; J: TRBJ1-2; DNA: TGTGCCAGCAGCTTGCCACAGGGAAACTATGGCTACACCTTC; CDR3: CASSLPQGNYGYTF
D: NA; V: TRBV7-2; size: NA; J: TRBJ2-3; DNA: TGTGCCAGCAGCTTAGAGGTTCTAGATACGCAGTATTTT; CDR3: CASSLEVLDTQYF
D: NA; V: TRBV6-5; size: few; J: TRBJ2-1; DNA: TGTGCCAGCAGTTCTGGGGGGATAAAGGATGAGCAGTTCTTC; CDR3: CASSSGGIKDEQFF
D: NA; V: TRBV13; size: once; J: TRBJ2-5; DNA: TGTGCCAGCAGCTTAGCATGGCAGAACCAAGAGACCCAGTACTTC; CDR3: CASSLAWQNQETQYF
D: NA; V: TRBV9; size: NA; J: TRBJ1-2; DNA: TGTGCCAGCAGCGGCTTTCCTTCGGCTAACTATGGCTACACCTTC; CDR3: CASSGFPSANYGYTF
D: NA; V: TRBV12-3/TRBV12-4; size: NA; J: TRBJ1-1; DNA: TGTGCCAGCAGTCTTTCCTCCCCGACTGAAGCTTTCTTT; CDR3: CASSLSSPTEAFF
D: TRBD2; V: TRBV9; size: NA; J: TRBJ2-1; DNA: TGTGCCAGCAGCGTCTTCGGCGGGGGAAACAATGAGCAGTTCTTC; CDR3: CASSVFGGGNNEQFF
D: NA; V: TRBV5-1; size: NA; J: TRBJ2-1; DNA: TGCGCCAGCAGCTGGGCCGGGACTCCCAATGAGCAGTTCTTC; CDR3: CASSWAGTPNEQFF
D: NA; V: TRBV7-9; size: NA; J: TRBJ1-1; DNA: TGTGCCAGCAGCTTCAAAGCCCTCGAAGCTTTCTTT; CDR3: CASSFKALEAFF
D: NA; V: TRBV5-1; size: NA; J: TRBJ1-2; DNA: TGCGCCAGCAGCCCATCCCCAGGCTATGGCTACACCTTC; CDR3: CASSPSPGYGYTF
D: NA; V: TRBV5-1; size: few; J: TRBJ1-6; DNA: TGCGCCAGCAGCTTGGTTCCCTCCAGGGATTCACCCCTCCACTTT; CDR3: CASSLVPSRDSPLHF
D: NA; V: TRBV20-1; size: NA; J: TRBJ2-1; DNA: TGCAGTGCTAGTACGGGACAAGCCATCGACAATGAGCAGTTCTTC; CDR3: CSASTGQAIDNEQFF
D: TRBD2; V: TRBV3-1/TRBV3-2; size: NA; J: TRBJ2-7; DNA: TGTGCCAGCAGCAATAGCGGGGGGGACTACGAGCAGTACTTC; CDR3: CASSNSGGDYEQYF
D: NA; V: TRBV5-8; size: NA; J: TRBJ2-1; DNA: TGTGCCAGCAGCTTGGGGTCGAAGCCCTCCTACAATGAGCAGTTCTTC; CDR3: CASSLGSKPSYNEQFF
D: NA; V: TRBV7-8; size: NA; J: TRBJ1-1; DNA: TGTGCCAGCAGCTATCAACTCCGGGCTCAAAACACTGAAGCTTTCTTT; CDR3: CASSYQLRAQNTEAFF
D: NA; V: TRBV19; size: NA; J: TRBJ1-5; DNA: TGTGCCAGTAGTATAGGGACCGGGAGTCAGCCCCAGCATTTT; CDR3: CASSIGTGSQPQHF
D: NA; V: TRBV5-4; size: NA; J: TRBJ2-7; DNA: TGTGCCAGCAGCTTGGTGGGTAACGACGAGCAGTACTTC; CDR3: CASSLVGNDEQYF
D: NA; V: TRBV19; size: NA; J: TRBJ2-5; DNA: TGTGCCACAGTTGGTAGGGGTCGAGAGACCCAGTACTTC; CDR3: CATVGRGRETQYF
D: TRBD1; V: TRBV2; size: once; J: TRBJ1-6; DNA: TGTGCCAGCAGAGACAGGGGGTTTGACAGGTCACCCCTCCACTTT; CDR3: CASRDRGFDRSPLHF
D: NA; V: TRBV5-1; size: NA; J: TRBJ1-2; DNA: TGCGCCAGCAGCTTGATGGACGGTTCCTATGGCTACACCTTC; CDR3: CASSLMDGSYGYTF
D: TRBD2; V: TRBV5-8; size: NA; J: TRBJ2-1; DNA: TGTGCCAGCAGCTTTGGGACTAGCGCCCACTACAATGAGCAGTTCTTC; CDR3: CASSFGTSAHYNEQFF
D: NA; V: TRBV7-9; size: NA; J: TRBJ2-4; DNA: TGTGCCAGCACTCTCATCCCCTCCAAAAACATTCAGTACTTC; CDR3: CASTLIPSKNIQYF
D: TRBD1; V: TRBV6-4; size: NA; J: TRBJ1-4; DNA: TGTGCCAGCAGTGACCGGGAGGGACAGCGCAATGAAAAACTGTTTTTT; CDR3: CASSDREGQRNEKLFF
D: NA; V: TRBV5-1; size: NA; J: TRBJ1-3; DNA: TGCGCCAGCAGCTTGTCAGGAAACACCATATATTTT; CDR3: CASSLSGNTIYF
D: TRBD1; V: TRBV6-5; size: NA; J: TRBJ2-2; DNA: TGTGCCAGCAGGGATCGAGACAGGGCCTCCGGGGAGCTGTTTTTT; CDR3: CASRDRDRASGELFF
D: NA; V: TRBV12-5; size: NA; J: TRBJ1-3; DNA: TGTGCTAGTGGTTTAACGGCCAACTCTGGAAACACCATATATTTT; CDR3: CASGLTANSGNTIYF
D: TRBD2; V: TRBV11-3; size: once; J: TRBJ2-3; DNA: TGTGCCAGCAGCTTAGACGGGGGGGATACGCAGTATTTT; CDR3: CASSLDGGDTQYF
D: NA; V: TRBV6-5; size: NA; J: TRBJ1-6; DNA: TGTGCCAGCCAGAATTGGGATTCACCCCTCCACTTT; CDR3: CASQNWDSPLHF